Sequencing of this TCR beta chain was carried out in a study of tumor and adjacent non-tumor tissue in lung cancer. Study at large: The cohort had around eleven adenocarcinoma, a couple of squamous cell and 1 small cell patients. General study results and limits: Tumor TCR diversity, when higher, was linked to shorter survival. Significantly higher TCR diversity was found in tumor than normal lung.

Worth noting for this clonotype: Antigen unknown. One junction end disagrees with the germline gene, perhaps due to a read error.

Germline loops: CDR1 MNHNS, CDR2 SASEGT. The CDR3 extends over 13 amino acids. A modified ARM-PCR protocol with three rounds of nested PCR amplified TCRbeta. TCRdb re-called the multiplex PCR reads with MiXCR, one entry per CDR3 protein. The sample has 70,000 to 90,000 distinct CDR3 sequences; 60% to 80% are singletons. The template was RNA from unsorted bulk tissue. Chemotherapy-naive patients with new lung cancer underwent thoracic surgery in China, August–late 2014. The material sequenced was lung tumor tissue. The J gene is TRBJ2-7, the V gene TRBV6-1; D possibly corresponds to TRBD2 (6 bases). The receptor comes from a woman in her fifties or sixties with non-small cell lung cancer. CDR3 sequence (DNA): TGTACCAGCAGTGAAGGGGACTTCTACGAACAGTACTTC. This translates into CTSSEGDFYEQYF.